The rows below give T cell receptor beta chains drawn from one sample of a study of T cells in Graves' hyperthyroidism and ophthalmopathy. In TCRdb, the multiplex PCR reads were re-called with MiXCR into one record per CDR3 protein. The data hold approximately 370,000 distinct CDR3 sequences, with more than 13% observed a single time. The source material was blood. The receptors here all came from a woman in her twenties or thirties with Graves' hyperthyroidism. The CDR3 runs from the conserved cysteine through the conserved F or W. Each record gives: clone size, V gene, J gene, D gene, CDR3 DNA, CDR3 protein. The D gene is left open where the match is weak. The size field is filled for only some rows; it gives once, few, many or a size class.

many,TRBV28,TRBJ1-1,NA,TGTGCCAGCAGTCCCCAACAGGGGAACACTGAAGCTTTCTTT,CASSPQQGNTEAFF
NA,TRBV28,TRBJ1-2,TRBD1,TGTGCCAGCAGTTCCTACCGGGACAGGGGGCGAAGAGGGGGCTACACCTTC,CASSSYRDRGRRGGYTF
NA,TRBV15,TRBJ1-4,NA,TGTGCCACCAGCAGAGATATTAAAAGTGAAAAACTGTTTTTT,CATSRDIKSEKLFF
many,TRBV28,TRBJ2-1,NA,TGTGCCAGCAGGTCGACTCTGCCTAAGCGCTACAATGAGCAGTTCTTC,CASRSTLPKRYNEQFF
NA,TRBV12-3/TRBV12-4,TRBJ1-2,NA,TGTGCCAGCAGCCCCGGAAATGCGGGGGCCGGCTACACCTTC,CASSPGNAGAGYTF
NA,TRBV30,TRBJ1-2,NA,TGTGCCTGGACCCTGGGACACCTGAACTATGGCTACACCTTC,CAWTLGHLNYGYTF
few,TRBV7-9,TRBJ1-1,NA,TGTGCCAGCAGTTTAGGAGACTTGTGGACTGAAGCTTTCTTT,CASSLGDLWTEAFF
many,TRBV2,TRBJ2-7,NA,TGTGCCAGCATCTGGGGGCAGGACAGCATTTCCTACGAGCAGTACTTC,CASIWGQDSISYEQYF
many,TRBV7-3,TRBJ1-1,NA,TGTGCCAGCAGCTTGGGGAGGAACACTGAAGCTTTCTTT,CASSLGRNTEAFF
few,TRBV6-2/TRBV6-3,TRBJ2-1,TRBD2,TGTGCCAGCAGTCCCGCCCTGACAGGCCTTTCGGGACTAGCGCCTAATGAGCAGTTCTTC,CASSPALTGLSGLAPNEQFF
many,TRBV12-3/TRBV12-4,TRBJ2-7,TRBD1,TGTGCCAGCAGTTCGTGGGACAGCGGTACCTACGAGCAGTACTTC,CASSSWDSGTYEQYF
many,TRBV2,TRBJ2-7,NA,TGTGCCAGCTCGGGACTCCCAGGGGACGAGCAGTACTTC,CASSGLPGDEQYF
NA,TRBV30,TRBJ1-6,NA,TGTGCCTGGAGTCTGCTTACCTCCTATAATTCACCCCTCCACTTT,CAWSLLTSYNSPLHF
many,TRBV20-1,TRBJ2-5,NA,TGCAGTGCTAGAGCCAAGGGTAGACAGACCCAGTACTTC,CSARAKGRQTQYF
many,TRBV20-1,TRBJ1-2,NA,TGCAGTGGGGGAGACTATGGCTACACCTTC,CSGGDYGYTF
NA,TRBV4-1,TRBJ2-5,TRBD1,TGCGCCAGCAGCCCCCCGGGACAGGGAAAGACCCAGTACTTC,CASSPPGQGKTQYF
NA,TRBV3-1,TRBJ1-6,TRBD1,TGTGCCAGCAGTCCGGACAGGGTTAATTCACCCCTCCACTTT,CASSPDRVNSPLHF
NA,TRBV4-1,TRBJ1-6,TRBD1,TGCGCCAGCAGCCAAGGCCGCAACTGGGGGGACAGGGACTCACCCCTCCACTTT,CASSQGRNWGDRDSPLHF
many,TRBV7-2,TRBJ2-2,NA,TGTGCCAGCAGCCCGCGTGGTAACGTGGGCACCGGGGAGCTGTTTTTT,CASSPRGNVGTGELFF
few,TRBV30,TRBJ1-5,NA,TGTGCCTGGAGTGTACAACGCCCAATGGGGTCTCAGCCCCAGCATTTT,CAWSVQRPMGSQPQHF
many,TRBV20-1,TRBJ2-1,NA,TGCAGTGCTAGAGACCCCCGGAGATACAATGAGCAGTTCTTC,CSARDPRRYNEQFF
many,TRBV28,TRBJ2-7,TRBD2,TGTGCCAGCAGGATACTTTACGGTTCCGAGAACCTAGCGGAGCACTACGAGCAGTACTTC,CASRILYGSENLAEHYEQYF
NA,TRBV27,TRBJ1-1,NA,TGTGCCAGCAGTTTAGGACGCCGGAACACTGAAGCTTTCTTT,CASSLGRRNTEAFF
NA,TRBV28,TRBJ1-5,NA,TGTGCCAGCAGTTTATCAGAGTTCAATCAGCCCCAGCATTTT,CASSLSEFNQPQHF
NA,TRBV5-8,TRBJ2-1,NA,TGTGCCAGCAGCTTGACGGGGGAACATGAGCAGTTCTTC,CASSLTGEHEQFF
many,TRBV12-3/TRBV12-4,TRBJ2-7,TRBD2,TGTGCCAGCAGTTTAGCCGTTGGGTGGGAGGGCCCCTACGAGCAGTACTTC,CASSLAVGWEGPYEQYF
NA,TRBV28,TRBJ2-7,TRBD2,TGTGCCAGCAGTTCAATAACCGGGACTACGTACGAGCAGTACTTC,CASSSITGTTYEQYF
many,TRBV24-1,TRBJ1-1,NA,TGTGCCACCAGTGATGGCGACATGAACACTGAAGCTTTCTTT,CATSDGDMNTEAFF
many,TRBV20-1,TRBJ1-1,TRBD1,TGCAGTGCTCTCGAGGGACAGCCTAAAGATGAAGCTTTCTTT,CSALEGQPKDEAFF
many,TRBV2,TRBJ1-2,NA,TGTGCCAGCAGTGAAGGGGCAGATAACTATGGCTACACCTTC,CASSEGADNYGYTF
few,TRBV20-1,TRBJ2-1,TRBD1,TGCAGTGCTAGAGATGACAGGGTTTACAATGAGCAGTTCTTC,CSARDDRVYNEQFF
few,TRBV28,TRBJ1-5,NA,TGTGCCAGCGGTTGGGAGGAAGGCAATCAGCCCCAGCATTTT,CASGWEEGNQPQHF
NA,TRBV7-8,TRBJ2-1,TRBD1,TGTGCCAGCGGCTTAGCCAGGGGGAACAATGAGCAGTTCTTC,CASGLARGNNEQFF
NA,TRBV5-1,TRBJ2-3,TRBD2,TGCGCCAGTGACCCGGGACTAACTGGGGATACGCAGTATTTT,CASDPGLTGDTQYF
NA,TRBV10-3,TRBJ1-1,TRBD1,TGTGCCATTTCGACCGGGACAGGGGGCGATACTGAAGCTTTCTTT,CAISTGTGGDTEAFF
NA,TRBV10-3,TRBJ2-7,NA,TGTGCCATCAGTGTTATAGGGGGGTCCTACGAGCAGTACTTC,CAISVIGGSYEQYF
NA,TRBV4-2,TRBJ2-5,TRBD2,TGTGCCAGCAGCCAAGTCGTGGCGGGGGGCGGAGAAGAGACCCAGTACTTC,CASSQVVAGGGEETQYF
many,TRBV28,TRBJ2-3,TRBD1,TGTGCCAGCAGGCCGAGGGACAGGGCCGGAGATACGCAGTATTTT,CASRPRDRAGDTQYF